These T cell receptor beta chains were read from a single sample in a study of blood T cell repertoires in COVID-19. Profiled with immunoSEQ multiplex PCR; TCRdb holds only in-frame clones, not every one. Of 65,000 to 90,000 clones in the sample, 75% to 95% were seen once. Sample: peripheral blood. Receptor source: a human donor in a cohort sampled during active COVID-19. CDR3s include the opening cysteine and the closing phenylalanine or tryptophan. D genes are given only for firm matches. A clone size is listed for some rows: how often the clone was seen (once, few, many), or a class if it is expanded.

clone size,D gene,J gene,V gene,CDR3 protein,CDR3 DNA
-,TRBD1,TRBJ1-4,TRBV10-3,CAIRTGTGEGEKLFF,TGTGCCATCAGAACCGGGACAGGGGAGGGTGAAAAACTGTTTTTT
-,TRBD1,TRBJ2-7,TRBV5-1,CASSPKPTGLGELWQYF,TGCGCCAGCAGCCCCAAACCGACAGGGCTTGGCGAGCTGTGGCAGTACTTC
-,TRBD2,TRBJ2-1,TRBV6-2/TRBV6-3,CASSYGPGLAGGNEQFF,TGTGCCAGCAGTTACGGGCCGGGACTAGCGGGGGGTAATGAGCAGTTCTTC
-,TRBD1,TRBJ2-1,TRBV7-2,CASSLRQGNEQFF,TGTGCCAGCAGCTTGCGACAGGGGAATGAGCAGTTCTTC
-,TRBD2,TRBJ2-5,TRBV19,CASSIGASGSETQYF,TGTGCCAGTAGTATTGGGGCTAGCGGGAGCGAGACCCAGTACTTC
once,TRBD1,TRBJ1-2,TRBV19,CASSRVEAGTGAGGYTF,TGTGCCAGTAGCCGGGTAGAAGCCGGGACAGGGGCTGGTGGCTACACCTTC
-,TRBD1,TRBJ2-7,TRBV30,CAWSGDSRLYF,TGTGCCTGGAGTGGGGACAGTCGATTGTACTTC
-,-,TRBJ2-1,TRBV2,CASSARDDEQFF,TGTGCCAGCAGTGCGCGTGATGATGAGCAGTTCTTC
-,TRBD1,TRBJ2-3,TRBV7-2,CASSRRDRGNTDTQYF,TGTGCCAGCAGCCGCCGGGACAGGGGAAATACAGATACGCAGTATTTT
-,TRBD2,TRBJ2-3,TRBV9,CASSVGAGGSTDTQYF,TGTGCCAGCAGCGTAGGAGCGGGGGGAAGCACAGATACGCAGTATTTT
-,-,TRBJ2-3,TRBV3-1/TRBV3-2,CASSPWTLSDTQYF,TGTGCCAGCAGCCCATGGACTTTATCAGATACGCAGTATTTT
-,-,TRBJ1-2,TRBV19,CATSWEGAGYTF,TGTGCCACCTCCTGGGAAGGGGCTGGCTACACCTTC
-,-,TRBJ1-6,TRBV3-1/TRBV3-2,CASSQAGVTGNSPLHF,TGTGCCAGCAGCCAAGCGGGGGTAACGGGTAATTCACCCCTCCACTTT
-,TRBD2,TRBJ2-1,TRBV9,CASSVGSGGLEQFF,TGTGCCAGCAGCGTAGGAAGCGGGGGGTTAGAGCAGTTCTTC
-,-,TRBJ2-3,TRBV6-2/TRBV6-3,CASSLGGPFTDTQYF,TGTGCCAGCAGTTTGGGGGGGCCCTTCACAGATACGCAGTATTTT
few,-,TRBJ1-3,TRBV6-4,CASSTGVEGNTIYF,TGTGCCAGCAGTACCGGGGTCGAGGGAAACACCATATATTTT
-,TRBD1,TRBJ2-7,TRBV12-5,CASGFPRQGAYEQYF,TGTGCTAGTGGTTTCCCGAGACAGGGGGCTTACGAGCAGTACTTC
-,-,TRBJ2-7,TRBV7-9,CASSLILGRSYEQYF,TGTGCCAGCAGCTTAATATTGGGGAGATCCTACGAGCAGTACTTC
-,-,TRBJ2-7,TRBV7-9,CASNNGGAYEQYF,TGTGCCAGCAATAACGGCGGGGCCTACGAGCAGTACTTC
-,TRBD1,TRBJ1-2,TRBV4-3,CASSQEETGGAYGYTF,TGCGCCAGCAGCCAAGAAGAGACAGGGGGCGCTTATGGCTACACCTTC
-,-,TRBJ1-5,TRBV6-6,CASTKGGMSSNQPQHF,TGTGCCAGCACCAAAGGAGGGATGTCCAGCAATCAGCCCCAGCATTTT
-,-,TRBJ1-1,TRBV7-6,CASSRGENTEAFF,TGTGCCAGCAGCCGCGGGGAGAACACTGAAGCTTTCTTT
once,TRBD1,TRBJ1-2,TRBV19,CASSIGQGGFPYYGYTF,TGTGCCAGTAGTATTGGTCAGGGGGGATTCCCCTACTATGGCTACACCTTC
-,-,TRBJ1-1,TRBV5-3,CAVPQWRRDTEAFF,TGTGCCGTTCCGCAGTGGCGGAGAGACACTGAAGCTTTCTTT
-,TRBD1,TRBJ1-1,TRBV6-6,CATQTGGQNTEAFF,TGTGCCACCCAGACAGGGGGGCAGAACACTGAAGCTTTCTTT
few,-,TRBJ1-5,TRBV5-8,CASSLITGPNSNQPQHF,TGTGCCAGCAGCTTAATAACAGGGCCTAATAGCAATCAGCCCCAGCATTTT
-,-,TRBJ2-3,TRBV24-1,CATSDLSSGYTDTQYF,TGTGCCACCAGTGATTTATCCAGCGGCTACACAGATACGCAGTATTTT
-,-,TRBJ1-5,TRBV6-2/TRBV6-3,CASSKTVSNQPQHF,TGTGCCAGCAGCAAGACAGTGAGCAATCAGCCCCAGCATTTT
-,-,TRBJ2-5,TRBV5-1,CASSLGTAQETQYF,TGCGCCAGCAGCTTAGGGACTGCACAAGAGACCCAGTACTTC
-,-,TRBJ2-7,TRBV18,CASSPLPSYNAYEQYF,TGTGCCAGCTCACCATTACCCTCGTACAACGCCTACGAGCAGTACTTC
-,-,TRBJ2-5,TRBV3-1/TRBV3-2,CASSQDPRFQETQYF,TGTGCCAGCAGCCAAGATCCCAGGTTCCAAGAGACCCAGTACTTC
-,TRBD1,TRBJ1-2,TRBV5-8,CASSLGTGFNYGYTF,TGTGCCAGCAGCTTAGGGACAGGTTTTAACTATGGCTACACCTTC